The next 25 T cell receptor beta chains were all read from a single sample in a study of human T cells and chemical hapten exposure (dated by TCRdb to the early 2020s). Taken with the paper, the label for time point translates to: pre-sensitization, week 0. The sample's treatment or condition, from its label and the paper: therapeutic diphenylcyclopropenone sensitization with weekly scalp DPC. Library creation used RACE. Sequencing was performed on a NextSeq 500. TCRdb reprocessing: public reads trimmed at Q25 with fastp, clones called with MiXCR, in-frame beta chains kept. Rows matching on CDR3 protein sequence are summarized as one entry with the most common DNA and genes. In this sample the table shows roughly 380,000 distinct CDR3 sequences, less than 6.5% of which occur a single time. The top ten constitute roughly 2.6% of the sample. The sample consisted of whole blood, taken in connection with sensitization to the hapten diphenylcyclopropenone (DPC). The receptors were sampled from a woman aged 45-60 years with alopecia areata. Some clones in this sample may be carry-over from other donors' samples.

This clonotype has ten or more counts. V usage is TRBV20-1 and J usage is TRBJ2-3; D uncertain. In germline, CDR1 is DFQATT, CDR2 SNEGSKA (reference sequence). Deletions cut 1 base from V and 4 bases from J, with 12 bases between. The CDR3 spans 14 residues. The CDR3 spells CSARGAPGADTQYF. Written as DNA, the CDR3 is TGCAGTGCTAGAGGAGCCCCCGGCGCAGATACGCAGTATTTT.

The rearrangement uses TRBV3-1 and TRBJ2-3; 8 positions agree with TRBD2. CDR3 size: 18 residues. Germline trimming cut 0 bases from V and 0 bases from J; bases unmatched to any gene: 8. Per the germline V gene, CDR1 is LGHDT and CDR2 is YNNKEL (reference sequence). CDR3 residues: CASSQERFTSGSTDTQYF. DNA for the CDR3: TGTGCCAGCAGCCAAGAGCGTTTCACTAGCGGTAGCACAGATACGCAGTATTTT.

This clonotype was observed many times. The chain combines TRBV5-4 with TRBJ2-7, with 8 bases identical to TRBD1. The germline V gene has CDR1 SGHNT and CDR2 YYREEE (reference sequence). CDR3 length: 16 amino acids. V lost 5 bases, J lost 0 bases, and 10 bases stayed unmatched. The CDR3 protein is CASSTGQGVSSYEQYF. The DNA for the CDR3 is TGTGCCAGCAGTACCGGACAGGGCGTAAGCTCCTACGAGCAGTACTTC.

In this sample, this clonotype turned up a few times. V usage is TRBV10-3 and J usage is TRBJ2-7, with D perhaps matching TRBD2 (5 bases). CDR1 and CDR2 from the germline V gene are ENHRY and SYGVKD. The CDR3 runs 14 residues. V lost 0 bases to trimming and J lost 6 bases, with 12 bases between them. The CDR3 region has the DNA TGTGCCATCAGTGAGTCGACGGGAAGCGGCGAGCAGTACTTC. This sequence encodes CAISESTGSGEQYF.

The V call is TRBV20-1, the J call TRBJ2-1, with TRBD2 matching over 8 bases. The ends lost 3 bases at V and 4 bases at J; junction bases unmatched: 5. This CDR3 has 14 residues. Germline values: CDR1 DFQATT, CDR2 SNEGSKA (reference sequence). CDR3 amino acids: CSASTKRGYNEQFF. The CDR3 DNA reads TGCAGTGCTAGTACCAAGCGGGGGTACAATGAGCAGTTCTTC.

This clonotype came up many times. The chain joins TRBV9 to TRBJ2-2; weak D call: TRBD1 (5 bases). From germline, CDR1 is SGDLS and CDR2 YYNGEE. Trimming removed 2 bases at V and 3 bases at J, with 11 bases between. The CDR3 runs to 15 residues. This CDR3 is CASSVARVYTGELFF. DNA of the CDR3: TGTGCCAGCAGCGTTGCCAGGGTGTACACCGGGGAGCTGTTTTTT.

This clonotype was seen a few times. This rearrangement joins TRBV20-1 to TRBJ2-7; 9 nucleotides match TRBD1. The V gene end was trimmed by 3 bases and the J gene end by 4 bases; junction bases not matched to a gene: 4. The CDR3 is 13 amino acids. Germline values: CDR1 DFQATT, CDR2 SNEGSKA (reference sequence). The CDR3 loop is CSARDRGNYEQYF. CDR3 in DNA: TGCAGTGCTAGGGACAGGGGTAATTACGAGCAGTACTTC.

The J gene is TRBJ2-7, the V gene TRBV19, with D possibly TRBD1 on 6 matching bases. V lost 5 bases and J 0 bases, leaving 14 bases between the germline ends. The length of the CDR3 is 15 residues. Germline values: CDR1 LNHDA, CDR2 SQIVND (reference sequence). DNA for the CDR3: TGTGCCAGTAGTCTCCAGGGGCTGAGCTCCTACGAGCAGTACTTC. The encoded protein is CASSLQGLSSYEQYF. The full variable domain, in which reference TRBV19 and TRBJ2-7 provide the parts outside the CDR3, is DGGITQSPKYLFRKEGQNVTLSCEQNLNHDAMYWYRQDPGQGLRLIYYSQIVNDFQKGDIAEGYSVSREKKESFPLTVTSAQKNPTAFYLCASSLQGLSSYEQYFGPGTRLTVT.

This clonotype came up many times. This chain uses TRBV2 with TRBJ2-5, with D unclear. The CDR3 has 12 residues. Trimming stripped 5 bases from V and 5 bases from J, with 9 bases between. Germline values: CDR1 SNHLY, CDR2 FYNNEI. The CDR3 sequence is CASSQNTETQYF. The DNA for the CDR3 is TGTGCCAGCAGTCAAAACACGGAGACCCAGTACTTC.

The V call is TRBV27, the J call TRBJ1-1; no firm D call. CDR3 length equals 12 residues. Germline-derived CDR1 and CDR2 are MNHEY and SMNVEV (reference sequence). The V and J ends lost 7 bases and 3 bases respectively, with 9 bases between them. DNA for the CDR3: TGTGCCAGCATCGGGGTGTACACTGAAGCTTTCTTT. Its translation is CASIGVYTEAFF.

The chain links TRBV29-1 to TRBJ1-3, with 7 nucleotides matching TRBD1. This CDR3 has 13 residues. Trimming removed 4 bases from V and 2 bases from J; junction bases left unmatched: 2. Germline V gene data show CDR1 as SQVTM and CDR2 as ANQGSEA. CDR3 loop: CSVVDRPGNTIYF. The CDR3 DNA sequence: TGCAGCGTTGTGGACAGGCCTGGAAACACCATATATTTT.

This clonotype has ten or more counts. In DNA, the CDR3 is TGTGCCAGCAGTTTCTCCGGACAGGGTCGTCAGCCCCAGCATTTT. Its translation: CASSFSGQGRQPQHF. V gene TRBV27 combines with J gene TRBJ1-5; 8 nucleotides line up with TRBD1. The ends lost 3 bases at V and 6 bases at J; junction bases unmatched: 7. Looked up from germline, CDR1 is MNHEY and CDR2 is SMNVEV (reference sequence). CDR3 length: 15 residues.

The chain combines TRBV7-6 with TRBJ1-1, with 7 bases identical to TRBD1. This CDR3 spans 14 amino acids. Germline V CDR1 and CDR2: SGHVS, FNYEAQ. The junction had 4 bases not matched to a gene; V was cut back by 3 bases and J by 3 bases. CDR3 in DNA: TGTGCCAGCAGCTTTGACAGGGTGGACACTGAAGCTTTCTTT. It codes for CASSFDRVDTEAFF.

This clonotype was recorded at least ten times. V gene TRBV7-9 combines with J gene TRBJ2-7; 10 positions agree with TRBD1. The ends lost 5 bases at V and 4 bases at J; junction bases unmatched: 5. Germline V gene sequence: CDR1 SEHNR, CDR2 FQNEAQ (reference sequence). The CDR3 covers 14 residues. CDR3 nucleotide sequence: TGTGCCAGCAGCGCGAGACAGGGGGCGTACGAGCAGTACTTC. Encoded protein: CASSARQGAYEQYF. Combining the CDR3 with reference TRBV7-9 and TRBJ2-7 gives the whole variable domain DTGVSQNPRHKITKRGQNVTFRCDPISEHNRLYWYRQTLGQGPEFLTYFQNEAQLEKSRLLSDRFSAERPKGSFSTLEIQRTEQGDSAMYLCASSARQGAYEQYFGPGTRLTVT.

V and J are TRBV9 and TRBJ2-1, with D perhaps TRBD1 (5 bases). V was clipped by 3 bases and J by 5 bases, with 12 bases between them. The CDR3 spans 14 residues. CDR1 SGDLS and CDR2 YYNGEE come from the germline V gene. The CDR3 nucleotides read TGTGCCAGCAGCGGCATGACAGAGAACAATGAGCAGTTCTTC. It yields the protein CASSGMTENNEQFF. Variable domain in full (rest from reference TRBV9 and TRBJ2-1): DSGVTQTPKHLITATGQRVTLRCSPRSGDLSVYWYQQSLDQGLQFLIQYYNGEERAKGNILERFSAQQFPDLHSELNLSSLELGDSALYFCASSGMTENNEQFFGPGTRLTVL.

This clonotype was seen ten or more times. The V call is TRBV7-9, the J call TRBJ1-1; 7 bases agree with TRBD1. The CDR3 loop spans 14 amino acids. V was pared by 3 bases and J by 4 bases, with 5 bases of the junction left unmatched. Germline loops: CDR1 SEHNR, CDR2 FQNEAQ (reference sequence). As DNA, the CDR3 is TGTGCCAGCAGCTTGGTGACAGGGTTCACTGAAGCTTTCTTT. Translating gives CASSLVTGFTEAFF.

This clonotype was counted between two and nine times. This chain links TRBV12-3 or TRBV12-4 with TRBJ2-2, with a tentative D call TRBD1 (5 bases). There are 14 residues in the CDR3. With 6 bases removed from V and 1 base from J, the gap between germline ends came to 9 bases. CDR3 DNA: TGTGCCAGCAGCTTCGGACAGAACACCGGGGAGCTGTTTTTT. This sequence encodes CASSFGQNTGELFF.

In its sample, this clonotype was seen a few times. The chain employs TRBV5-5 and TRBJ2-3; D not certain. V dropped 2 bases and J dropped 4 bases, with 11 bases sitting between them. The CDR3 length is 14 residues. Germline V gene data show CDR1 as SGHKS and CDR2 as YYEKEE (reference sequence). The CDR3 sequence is CASSFEIPSDTQYF. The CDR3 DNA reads TGTGCCAGCAGCTTTGAGATCCCGTCAGATACGCAGTATTTT.

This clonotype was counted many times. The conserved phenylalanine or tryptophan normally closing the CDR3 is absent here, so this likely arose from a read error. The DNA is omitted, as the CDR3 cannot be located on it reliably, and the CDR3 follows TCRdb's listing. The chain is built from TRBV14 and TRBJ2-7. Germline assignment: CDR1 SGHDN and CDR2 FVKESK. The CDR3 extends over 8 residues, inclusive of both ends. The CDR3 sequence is CASSLTRI.

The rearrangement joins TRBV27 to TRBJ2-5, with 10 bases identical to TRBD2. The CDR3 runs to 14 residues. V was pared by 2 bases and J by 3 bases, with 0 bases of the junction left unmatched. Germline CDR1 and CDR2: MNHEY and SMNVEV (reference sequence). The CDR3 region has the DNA TGTGCCAGCAGTTTAAGCGGGAGGGAAGAGACCCAGTACTTC. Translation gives CASSLSGREETQYF.

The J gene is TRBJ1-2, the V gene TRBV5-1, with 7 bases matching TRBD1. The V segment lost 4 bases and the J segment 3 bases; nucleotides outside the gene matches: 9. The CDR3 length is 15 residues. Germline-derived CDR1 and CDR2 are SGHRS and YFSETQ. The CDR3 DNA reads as TGCGCCAGCAGCCCAGGGGGAATCAAGGACTATGGCTACACCTTC. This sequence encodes CASSPGGIKDYGYTF.

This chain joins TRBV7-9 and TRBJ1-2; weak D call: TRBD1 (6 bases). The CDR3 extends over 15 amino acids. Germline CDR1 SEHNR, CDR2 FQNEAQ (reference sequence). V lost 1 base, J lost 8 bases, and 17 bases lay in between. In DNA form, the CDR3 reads TGTGCCAGCAGCTTAGGAATGGGGGCACAACAAGGCTACACCTTC. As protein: CASSLGMGAQQGYTF.

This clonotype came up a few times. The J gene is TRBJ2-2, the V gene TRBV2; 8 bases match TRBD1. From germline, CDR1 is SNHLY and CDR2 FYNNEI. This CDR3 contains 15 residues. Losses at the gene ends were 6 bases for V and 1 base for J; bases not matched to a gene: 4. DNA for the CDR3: TGTGCCAGCAGAACCGGGACAGGGAACACCGGGGAGCTGTTTTTT. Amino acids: CASRTGTGNTGELFF.

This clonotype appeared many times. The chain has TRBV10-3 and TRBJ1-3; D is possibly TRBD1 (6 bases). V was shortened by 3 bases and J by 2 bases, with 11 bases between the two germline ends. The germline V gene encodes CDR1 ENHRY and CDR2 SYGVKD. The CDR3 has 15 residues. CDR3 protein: CAISERGRTGNTIYF. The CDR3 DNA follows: TGTGCCATCAGTGAAAGGGGGAGAACTGGAAACACCATATATTTT.

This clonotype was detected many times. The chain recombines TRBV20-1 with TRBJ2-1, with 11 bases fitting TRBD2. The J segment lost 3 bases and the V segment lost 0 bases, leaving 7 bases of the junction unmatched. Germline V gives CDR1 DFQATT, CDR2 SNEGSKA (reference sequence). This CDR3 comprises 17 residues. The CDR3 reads CSARDLSGRANYNEQFF. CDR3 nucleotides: TGCAGTGCTAGAGATCTTAGCGGGAGGGCCAACTACAATGAGCAGTTCTTC.